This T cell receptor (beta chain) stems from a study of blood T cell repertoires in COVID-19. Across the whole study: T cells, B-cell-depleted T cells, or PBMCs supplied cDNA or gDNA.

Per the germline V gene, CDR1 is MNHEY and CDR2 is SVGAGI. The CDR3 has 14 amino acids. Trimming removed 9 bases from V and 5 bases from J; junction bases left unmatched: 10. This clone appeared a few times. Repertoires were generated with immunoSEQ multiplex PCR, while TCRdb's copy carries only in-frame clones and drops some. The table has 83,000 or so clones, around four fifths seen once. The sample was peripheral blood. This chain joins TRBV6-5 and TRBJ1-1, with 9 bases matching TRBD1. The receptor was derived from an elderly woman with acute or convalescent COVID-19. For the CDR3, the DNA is TGTGCCAGTTCCCCGGGACAGGGTATTACTGAAGCTTTCTTT. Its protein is CASSPGQGITEAFF.